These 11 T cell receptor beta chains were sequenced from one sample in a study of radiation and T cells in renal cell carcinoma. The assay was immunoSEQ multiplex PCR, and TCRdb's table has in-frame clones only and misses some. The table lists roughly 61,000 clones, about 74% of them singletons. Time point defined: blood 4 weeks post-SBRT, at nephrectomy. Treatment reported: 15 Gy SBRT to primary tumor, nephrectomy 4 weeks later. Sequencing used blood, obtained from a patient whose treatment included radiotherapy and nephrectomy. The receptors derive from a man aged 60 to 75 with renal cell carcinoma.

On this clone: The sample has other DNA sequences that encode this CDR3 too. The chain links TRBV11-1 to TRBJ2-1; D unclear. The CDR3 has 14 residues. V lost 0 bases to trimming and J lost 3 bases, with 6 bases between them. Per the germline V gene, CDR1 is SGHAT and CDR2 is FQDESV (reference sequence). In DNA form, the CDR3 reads TGTGCCAGCAGCTTAGCGGGCGTCTACAATGAGCAGTTCTTC. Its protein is CASSLAGVYNEQFF.

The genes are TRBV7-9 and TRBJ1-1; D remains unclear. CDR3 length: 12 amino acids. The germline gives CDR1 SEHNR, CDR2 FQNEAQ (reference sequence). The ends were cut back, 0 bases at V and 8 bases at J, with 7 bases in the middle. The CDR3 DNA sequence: TGTGCCAGCAGCTTAGCAGCCTCCGAAGCTTTCTTT. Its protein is CASSLAASEAFF.

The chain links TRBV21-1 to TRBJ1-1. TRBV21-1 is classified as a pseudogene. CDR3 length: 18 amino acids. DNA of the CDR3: TGTGCCAGCAGCAAAAGGGAGAAGCCCAGGGACCCTGTTCCTGAAGCTTTCTTT. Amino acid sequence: CASSKREKPRDPVPEAFF.

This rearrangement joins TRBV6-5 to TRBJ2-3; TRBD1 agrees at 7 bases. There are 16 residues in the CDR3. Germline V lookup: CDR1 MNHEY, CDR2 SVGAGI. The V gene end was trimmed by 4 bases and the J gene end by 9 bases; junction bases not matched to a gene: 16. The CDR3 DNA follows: TGTGCCAGCAGTTCCTCGACAGGGACAACTAGTACGACGCAGTATTTT. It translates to CASSSSTGTTSTTQYF.

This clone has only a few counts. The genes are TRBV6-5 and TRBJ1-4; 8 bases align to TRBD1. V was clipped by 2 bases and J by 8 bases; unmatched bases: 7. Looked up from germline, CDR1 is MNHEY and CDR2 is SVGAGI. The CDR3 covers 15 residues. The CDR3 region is CASSYQSTGDEKLFF. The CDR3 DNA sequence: TGTGCCAGCAGTTACCAGTCGACAGGGGACGAAAAACTGTTTTTT.

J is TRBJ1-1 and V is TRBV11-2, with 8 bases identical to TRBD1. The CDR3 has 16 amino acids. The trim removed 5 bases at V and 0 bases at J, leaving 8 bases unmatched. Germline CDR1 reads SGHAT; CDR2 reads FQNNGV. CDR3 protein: CASSQGTGALNTEAFF. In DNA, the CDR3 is TGTGCCAGCAGCCAGGGGACAGGTGCTCTGAACACTGAAGCTTTCTTT.

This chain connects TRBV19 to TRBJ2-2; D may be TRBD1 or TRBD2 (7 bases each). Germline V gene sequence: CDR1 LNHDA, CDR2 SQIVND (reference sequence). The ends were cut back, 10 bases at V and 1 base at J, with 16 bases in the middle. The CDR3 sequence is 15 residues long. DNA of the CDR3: TGTGCCACCACAGCGGGACAGCTGAACACCGGGGAGCTGTTTTTT. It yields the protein CATTAGQLNTGELFF.

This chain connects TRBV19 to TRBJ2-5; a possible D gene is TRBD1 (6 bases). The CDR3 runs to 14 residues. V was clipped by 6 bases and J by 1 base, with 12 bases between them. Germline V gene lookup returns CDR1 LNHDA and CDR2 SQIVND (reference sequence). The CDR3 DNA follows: TGTGCCAGTAGAACAGACAGGAGCCAAGAGACCCAGTACTTC. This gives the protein CASRTDRSQETQYF.

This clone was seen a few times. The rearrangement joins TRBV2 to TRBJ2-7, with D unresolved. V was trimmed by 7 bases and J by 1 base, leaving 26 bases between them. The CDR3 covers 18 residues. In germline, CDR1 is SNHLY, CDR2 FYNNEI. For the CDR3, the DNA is TGTGCCAGCACCCCTCGGTTGGAGACGGTCGCCGCGTCCTACGAGCAGTACTTC. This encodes CASTPRLETVAASYEQYF. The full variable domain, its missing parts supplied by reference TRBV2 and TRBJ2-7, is EPEVTQTPSHQVTQMGQEVILRCVPISNHLYFYWYRQILGQKVEFLVSFYNNEISEKSEIFDDQFSVERPDGSNFTLKIRSTKLEDSAMYFCASTPRLETVAASYEQYFGPGTRLTVT.

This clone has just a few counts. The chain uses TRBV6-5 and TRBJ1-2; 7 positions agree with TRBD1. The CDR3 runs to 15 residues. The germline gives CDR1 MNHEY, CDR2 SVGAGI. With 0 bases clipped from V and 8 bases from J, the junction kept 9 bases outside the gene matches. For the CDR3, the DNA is TGTGCCAGCAGTTACTCCCGGACAGGTTTGGGGGGCTACACCTTC. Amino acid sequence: CASSYSRTGLGGYTF.

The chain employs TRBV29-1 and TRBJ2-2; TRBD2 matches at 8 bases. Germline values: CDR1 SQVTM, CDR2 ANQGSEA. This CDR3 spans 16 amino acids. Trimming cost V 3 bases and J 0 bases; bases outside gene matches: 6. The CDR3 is CSVDTSGFANTGELFF. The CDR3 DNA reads TGCAGCGTTGACACTAGCGGATTTGCGAACACCGGGGAGCTGTTTTTT.